These T cell receptor beta chains were read from a single sample in a study of T cells after yellow fever vaccination. TCRdb reprocessed the 5' RACE reads via MiXCR and lists one record per CDR3 protein. The data hold 200,000 to 250,000 distinct CDR3 sequences, with under 3.5% observed a single time. Sequencing used CD4+ T cells sorted from PBMCs, obtained 10 days after the yellow fever booster vaccination. The receptors originated from a young man who received the YFV17D yellow fever vaccine. Each CDR3 is given with its conserved first and last residue. D genes are given only for firm matches. Only some rows state a clone size, as once, few, many or a class for expanded clones.

D gene,J gene,clone size,V gene,CDR3 DNA,CDR3 protein
-,TRBJ1-5,few,TRBV15,TGTGCCACCAGCAGAGATTCTTTATTCACAGGGATTCAGCCCCAGCATTTT,CATSRDSLFTGIQPQHF
TRBD1,TRBJ2-6,many,TRBV12-3/TRBV12-4,TGTGCCAGCAGCTTACAGGGGGCCGGGGCCAACGTCCTGACTTTC,CASSLQGAGANVLTF
-,TRBJ1-5,many,TRBV5-6,TGTGCCAGCAGCTTGTCAGCCGGGACACCCAATCAGCCCCAGCATTTT,CASSLSAGTPNQPQHF
-,TRBJ1-5,many,TRBV12-3/TRBV12-4,TGTGCCAGCACTCTTAGGGGTAGCAATCAGCCCCAGCATTTT,CASTLRGSNQPQHF
TRBD1,TRBJ1-5,-,TRBV19,TGTGCCAGTTCCCTGGACAGGGGAGATTCGGGCAATCAGCCCCAGCATTTT,CASSLDRGDSGNQPQHF
TRBD2,TRBJ2-3,many,TRBV6-4,TGTGCCAGCAGTGACTGGACTAGTTCAGATACGCAGTATTTT,CASSDWTSSDTQYF
-,TRBJ1-4,-,TRBV6-5,TGTGCCAGCAGTTTCCGAAATGAAAAACTGTTTTTT,CASSFRNEKLFF
-,TRBJ1-2,-,TRBV12-3/TRBV12-4,TGTGCCTCTGGAGCGGGTTCGACCTATGGCTACACCTTC,CASGAGSTYGYTF
TRBD2,TRBJ2-2,few,TRBV7-9,TGTGCCAGCAGCTTCACTACTAGCGGGGACACCGGGGAGCTGTTTTTT,CASSFTTSGDTGELFF
-,TRBJ1-6,many,TRBV27,TGTGCCAGCAGTTTTAATGGGGCAGATTCACCCCTCCACTTT,CASSFNGADSPLHF
-,TRBJ1-6,-,TRBV13,TGTGCCAGCAGCTTAGAGTCCAAGAATTCACCCCTCCACTTT,CASSLESKNSPLHF
TRBD1,TRBJ2-4,many,TRBV4-1,TGCGCCAGCAGCCTCGACCAGGGGGATTCCAAAAACATTCAGTACTTC,CASSLDQGDSKNIQYF
-,TRBJ2-1,few,TRBV4-3,TGCGCCAGCAGCCAAGAATTTAGGGGAAGGGAGCAGTTCTTC,CASSQEFRGREQFF
-,TRBJ1-4,few,TRBV30,TGTGCCTGGAGTGTCGGCCAGGGGATTCCTAGTAATGAAAAACTGTTTTTT,CAWSVGQGIPSNEKLFF